These 15 T cell receptor beta chains were sequenced from one sample in a study of CD8+ T cells in alopecia areata. After isolation, RNA underwent reverse transcription to generate cDNA as the sequencing template. Some clones are missing from TCRdb's copy, which holds only in-frame ones; the method was immunoSEQ multiplex PCR. The sample yields approximately 110,000 clones, less than 70% seen once. This sample's treatment: oral pan-JAK inhibitor, 5-10 mg twice daily. The sample consisted of CD4+ T cells sorted from blood, taken at week 24, from a patient treated with tofacitinib. The origin of the receptors is a human donor with alopecia areata.

V and J are TRBV23-1 and TRBJ2-5, with D perhaps being TRBD1 or TRBD2 (5 bases each). TRBV23-1 is an ORF, with its function uncertain. The ends were cut back, 0 bases at V and 1 base at J, with 18 bases in the middle. This CDR3 has 18 residues. CDR3 DNA: TGCGCCAGCAGTCAATCCCTGGGGACCAATACGGTCCAAGAGACCCAGTACTTC. It is translated as CASSQSLGTNTVQETQYF.

Comments on this clone: Other DNA sequences in the same sample also yield this CDR3. The V and J genes are TRBV29-1 and TRBJ1-1; 8 bases agree with TRBD1. The junction had 2 bases not matched to a gene; V was cut back by 3 bases and J by 2 bases. Looked up from germline, CDR1 is SQVTM and CDR2 is ANQGSEA. CDR3 length: 13 amino acids. CDR3 bases: TGCAGCGTTGACGGACAGGGTAACACTGAAGCTTTCTTT. Protein: CSVDGQGNTEAFF.

This chain links TRBV5-1 with TRBJ2-7; TRBD2 agrees at 8 bases. The length of the CDR3 is 14 residues. Per the germline V gene, CDR1 is SGHRS and CDR2 is YFSETQ. J gave up 2 bases and V 5 bases, and 6 bases lay outside the gene matches. The CDR3 protein is CASRRLAGTYEQYF. The CDR3 DNA reads as TGCGCCAGCAGGCGTTTAGCGGGGACCTACGAGCAGTACTTC.

This clone has just one count. The V gene is TRBV30, the J gene TRBJ2-5; D might be TRBD1 (5 bases). V lost 4 bases, J lost 3 bases, and 12 bases lay in between. The CDR3 runs 13 residues. In germline, CDR1 is GTSNPN, CDR2 SVGIG (reference sequence). CDR3 loop: CAWMSYRKETQYF. The CDR3 DNA reads TGTGCCTGGATGTCGTACAGGAAAGAGACCCAGTACTTC.

This clone was seen only once. This chain connects TRBV5-6 to TRBJ2-3; D is possibly TRBD2 (5 bases). Germline-derived CDR1 and CDR2 are SGHDT and YYEEEE. V lost 1 base, J lost 0 bases, and 9 bases lay in between. This CDR3 spans 15 amino acids. CDR3 residues: CASSLSPGSTDTQYF. CDR3 nucleotide sequence: TGTGCCAGCAGCTTGTCCCCGGGAAGCACAGATACGCAGTATTTT.

In regard to this clone: Germline is not matched at one junction end, which may reflect a read error. The chain uses TRBV7-7 and TRBJ2-7; 9 nucleotides agree with TRBD1. The CDR3 is 19 residues long. Germline CDR1 is SSHAT and CDR2 is FNYEAQ (reference sequence). In DNA, the CDR3 is TGTGCTAGCAGCTGCAAGGACAGGGGTTTTTCTTCGAGCTCCTACGAGCAGTACTTC. Translating gives CASSCKDRGFSSSSYEQYF. The full variable domain, its missing parts supplied by reference TRBV7-7 and TRBJ2-7, is GAGVSQSPRYKVTKRGQDVTLRCDPISSHATLYWYQQALGQGPEFLTYFNYEAQPDKSGLPSDRFSAERPEGSISTLTIQRTEQRDSAMYRCASSCKDRGFSSSSYEQYFGPGTRLTVT.

This clone was counted between two and nine times. In DNA, the CDR3 is TGTGCCAGCAGCTTGCCTGCACTAGCGGGGACCGGGGAGCTGTTTTTT. It encodes CASSLPALAGTGELFF. The chain combines TRBV7-2 with TRBJ2-2; 10 bases align to TRBD2. The V gene end was trimmed by 3 bases and the J gene end by 5 bases; junction bases not matched to a gene: 6. The germline gives CDR1 SGHTA, CDR2 FQGNSA. The CDR3 is 16 amino acids.

Of note for this clone: Other DNA sequences in this sample translate to the same CDR3. This chain links TRBV30 with TRBJ1-2, with 7 nucleotides matching TRBD1. This CDR3 has 13 residues. The V segment lost 0 bases and the J segment 7 bases; nucleotides outside the gene matches: 5. In germline, CDR1 is GTSNPN, CDR2 SVGIG (reference sequence). CDR3 nucleotide sequence: TGTGCCTGGAGTGTAAAGGGGGCTGCTGGCTACACCTTC. It yields the protein CAWSVKGAAGYTF.

This clone was counted between two and nine times. This chain links TRBV6-5 with TRBJ2-7; TRBD2 aligns across 7 bases. V gave up 6 bases and J gave up 2 bases; unmatched junction bases: 10. Germline V gene sequence: CDR1 MNHEY, CDR2 SVGAGI. The CDR3 is made up of 15 amino acids. The CDR3 nucleotides read TGTGCCAGCAGGGACCGGGGCGGGGGTCCCTACGAGCAGTACTTC. Amino acid sequence: CASRDRGGGPYEQYF.

The chain links TRBV6-1 to TRBJ2-7; D uncertain. The length of the CDR3 is 14 residues. Germline V gives CDR1 MNHNS, CDR2 SASEGT. Trimming stripped 3 bases from V and 3 bases from J, with 12 bases between. The CDR3 DNA reads as TGTGCCAGCAGTGACGTACCCCGGCGCTACGAGCAGTACTTC. Residues: CASSDVPRRYEQYF.

The table lists this clone with a count of one. The chain carries TRBV29-1 and TRBJ1-5; 8 positions match TRBD1. Germline loops: CDR1 SQVTM, CDR2 ANQGSEA. The CDR3 spans 17 residues. The V and J ends lost 4 bases and 6 bases, in that order; junction bases with no gene match: 17. The CDR3 sequence is CSVVTGTGIYSGQPQHF. CDR3 sequence (DNA): TGCAGCGTTGTAACCGGGACAGGCATCTATAGCGGTCAGCCCCAGCATTTT.

The gene calls are TRBV5-1 and TRBJ2-7; tentative D call: TRBD2 (5 bases). Germline V lookup: CDR1 SGHRS, CDR2 YFSETQ. The germline V and J ends were trimmed by 4 bases and 6 bases, with 14 bases remaining between them. The length of the CDR3 is 13 residues. The CDR3 reads CASSARGGSEQYF. The CDR3 nucleotides are TGCGCCAGCAGCGCCCGGGGTGGTTCCGAGCAGTACTTC.

This clone is a singleton in its sample. The chain links TRBV2 to TRBJ1-5; possible D gene TRBD1, 6 bases. V lost 2 bases, J lost 7 bases, and 15 bases lay in between. The CDR3 sequence is 15 residues long. The germline CDR1 and CDR2 sequences are SNHLY and FYNNEI. The DNA of the CDR3 is TGTGCCAGCAGTGAACTGCTGGGGGCAGGGCAGCCCCAGCATTTT. This gives the protein CASSELLGAGQPQHF. Full variable domain (remainder filled in from reference TRBV2 and TRBJ1-5): EPEVTQTPSHQVTQMGQEVILRCVPISNHLYFYWYRQILGQKVEFLVSFYNNEISEKSEIFDDQFSVERPDGSNFTLKIRSTKLEDSAMYFCASSELLGAGQPQHFGDGTRLSIL.

CDR3 protein: CASSTGTKETQYF. The CDR3 nucleotides read TGTGCCAGCAGTACCGGGACTAAAGAGACCCAGTACTTC. This chain joins TRBV6-5 and TRBJ2-5; 7 nucleotides match TRBD2. CDR1 MNHEY and CDR2 SVGAGI come from the germline V gene. V gave up 5 bases and J gave up 3 bases; unmatched junction bases: 3. The CDR3 runs to 13 residues.

DNA for the CDR3: TGTGCCATCATTCCCGACAGGGGGTCGATGAACACTGAAGCTTTCTTT. Its translation is CAIIPDRGSMNTEAFF. The rearrangement links TRBV10-3 to TRBJ1-1; TRBD1 matches 9 bases. V gave up 7 bases and J gave up 0 bases; unmatched junction bases: 9. This CDR3 is 16 amino acids long. Germline V gives CDR1 ENHRY, CDR2 SYGVKD.